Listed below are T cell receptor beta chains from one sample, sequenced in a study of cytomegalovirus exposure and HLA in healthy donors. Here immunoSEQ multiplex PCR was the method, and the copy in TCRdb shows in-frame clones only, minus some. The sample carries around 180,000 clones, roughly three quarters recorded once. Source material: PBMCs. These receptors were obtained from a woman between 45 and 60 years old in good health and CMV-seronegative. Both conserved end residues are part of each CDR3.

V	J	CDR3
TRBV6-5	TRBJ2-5	CASSYSLAGGQETQYF
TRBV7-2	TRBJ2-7	CASSLARKGTYEQYF
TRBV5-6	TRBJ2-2	CASSVRGWSTGELFF
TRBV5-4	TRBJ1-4	CASSLGGVGEKLFF
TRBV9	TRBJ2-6	CASSATTGLGSGANVLTF
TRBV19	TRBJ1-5	CASSQTWGRSNQPQHF
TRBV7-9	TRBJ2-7	CASSFGQATYEQYF
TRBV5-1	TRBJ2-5	CASSPTSRFGETQYF
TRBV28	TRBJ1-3	CASSFGVRSGNTIYF
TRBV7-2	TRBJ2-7	CASSLELAGVNEQYF
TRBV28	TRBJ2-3	CASRPGLAGDTQYF
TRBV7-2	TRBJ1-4	CASSVTEEKLFF
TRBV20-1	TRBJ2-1	CSARPINEQFF
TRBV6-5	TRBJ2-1	CASSRGQATYNEQFF
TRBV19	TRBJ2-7	CASSIGAGFYEQYF
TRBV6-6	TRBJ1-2	CASSSSGTGGFSYTF
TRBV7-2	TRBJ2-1	CASSSQRASPSYNEQFF
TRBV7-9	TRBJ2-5	CASSSTDRGETQYF
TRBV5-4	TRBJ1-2	CASSLGQDYGYTF
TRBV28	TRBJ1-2	CASSYGGTGGAPLGYTF
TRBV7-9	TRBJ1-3	CASSLNTIYF
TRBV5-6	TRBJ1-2	CASSLGDRPMGYTF
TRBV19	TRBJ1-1	CASSFGQGRRTEAFF
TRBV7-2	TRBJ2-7	CASSLHGSSYEQYF
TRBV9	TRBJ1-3	CASSVGGWGPTGNTIYF
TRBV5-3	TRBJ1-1	CARSLVDSKAFF
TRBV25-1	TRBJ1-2	CTSRDGPGYTF
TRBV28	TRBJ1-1	CASRISGGWNTEAFF
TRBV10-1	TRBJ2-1	CASSVGGAYNEQFF
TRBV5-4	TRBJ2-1	CASSPREARYNEQFF
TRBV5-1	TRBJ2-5	CASSPGHFQETQYF
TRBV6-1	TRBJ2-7	CASSESGDTYEQYF
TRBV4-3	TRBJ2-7	CASSHDLGNTYEQYF
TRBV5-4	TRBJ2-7	CASSLREREQYF
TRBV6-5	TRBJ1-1	CASSSEGVSVGFF
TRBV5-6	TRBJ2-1	CASRRDRVYNEQFF
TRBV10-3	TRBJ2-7	CAISESTSGNYEQYF
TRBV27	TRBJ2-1	CASSPGSYNEQFF
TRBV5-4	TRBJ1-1	CASSPSYPGQGPEAFF
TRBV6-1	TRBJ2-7	CASSERQGYEQYF
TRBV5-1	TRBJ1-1	CASSNRGANTEAFF
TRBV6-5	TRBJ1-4	CASSTHRRTNEKLFF
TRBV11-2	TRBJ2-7	CASSLGSRGGRSYEQYF
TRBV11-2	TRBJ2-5	CASSLDKGGSWEGQETQYF
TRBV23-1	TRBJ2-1	CASSQSGRGEQFF
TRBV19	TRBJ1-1	CASSIFTGGYGSNTEAFF
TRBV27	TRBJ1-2	CASGKPGQGLDGYTF
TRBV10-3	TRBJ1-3	CAISEFPAGGSGNTIYF
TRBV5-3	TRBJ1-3	CARSLGGLKGSSSGNTIYF
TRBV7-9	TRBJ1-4	CASSLGRGLDEKLFF
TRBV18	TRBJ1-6	CASSPNTGGLNSPLHF
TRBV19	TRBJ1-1	CASSFTGPNAEAFF
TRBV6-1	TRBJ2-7	CASRDKSSYEQYF